A single T cell receptor (beta chain) is shown here with its context. The entry originates in a study of blood T cell repertoires in COVID-19. Study-level information: Researchers got acute and convalescent COVID-19 samples from the United States, Italy and Spain. T cells, B-cell-depleted T cells, or PBMCs provided the cDNA or gDNA that served as material.

CDR1 and CDR2 (germline): SGHTA, FQGTGA. Between the trimmed V and J ends, which lost 5 bases and 3 bases, there was a span of 10 bases. There are 13 residues in the CDR3. In the original workflow: Researchers report that nucleated cell counts were estimated from reference gene primer amplification. Only in-frame clones appear in the TCRdb table, and some are missing; sequencing was by immunoSEQ multiplex PCR. V, J and clone size are taken as reported in that table, and D and trimming were inferred from the DNA itself. The sample records approximately 150,000 clones, around nine tenths being singletons.

The origin of this receptor is a human donor in a cohort sampled during active COVID-19. This sequence joins TRBV7-3 and TRBJ2-5; TRBD1 might be the D (6 bases). The specimen sequenced was peripheral blood. The CDR3 sequence: CASSRQVEETQYF. DNA for the CDR3: TGTGCCAGCAGCAGACAGGTCGAAGAGACCCAGTACTTC.